The clone carrying this T cell receptor beta chain was seen many times. Its specificity is not known. The sample belongs to a study of metastatic and nonmetastatic thyroid tumors. On the study more broadly: Repertoire comparison spanned blood and tumor or nodule tissue of malignant and benign thyroid patients.

Study outcomes and limitations: Benign nodules were reported to have significantly lower TCR beta diversity than malignant thyroid tumors, in blood and tumor.

No treatment of any kind had been given to any patient before thyroid surgery. As handled by the study authors: For papillary thyroid cancer, a distant-metastasis classifier was constructed from CDR3 differences observed across clinicopathological groups. TCRdb re-analyzed the PCR reads through MiXCR. Here the V and J calls rest on TCRdb's processing, not on the authors' analysis. The sample includes 25,000 to 40,000 clones, approximately 7.4% of them seen just once. This CDR3 has 12 amino acids. The germline V gene has CDR1 SGHTA and CDR2 FQGTGA. Trimming removed 3 bases at V and 10 bases at J, with 10 bases between.

The J gene is TRBJ2-1, the V gene TRBV7-3, with D perhaps given as TRBD1 or TRBD2 (5 bases each). The sequence derives from a female donor with papillary thyroid cancer or a benign thyroid nodule (not recorded which). Some clones in this sample may be carry-over from other donors' samples. Sequencing was carried out using blood. This CDR3 reads CASSLPWGEQFF. DNA for the CDR3: TGTGCCAGCAGCTTGCCCTGGGGGGAGCAGTTCTTC.